This is a list of T cell receptor beta chains from one sample in a study of T cell responses to AZD1222 COVID-19 vaccine. Assay used: immunoSEQ multiplex PCR; TCRdb lists only in-frame clones, some missing. The sample lists about 100,000 clones; 90% to 95% were seen once. The sample here was peripheral blood, taken 28 days after the second AZD1222 dose. All receptors derive from an adult who received the AZD1222 COVID-19 vaccine. Both conserved end residues are part of each CDR3. The order of the fields is D gene, J gene, clone size, V gene, CDR3 protein, CDR3 DNA. A D gene is named only where the DNA matches it firmly. Rows give clone size only sometimes, using once, few, many, or a class for an expanded clone.

D gene: TRBD2; J gene: TRBJ2-3; clone size: once; V gene: TRBV7-2; CDR3 protein: CASSLGSGGFTDTQYF; CDR3 DNA: TGTGCCAGCAGCTTAGGTTCGGGAGGGTTCACAGATACGCAGTATTTT
D gene: TRBD2; J gene: TRBJ2-1; clone size: NA; V gene: TRBV4-1; CDR3 protein: CASSQDTGLAGGSLHNEQFF; CDR3 DNA: TGCGCCAGCAGCCAAGATACCGGACTAGCGGGGGGGTCCCTCCACAATGAGCAGTTCTTC
D gene: NA; J gene: TRBJ2-1; clone size: once; V gene: TRBV5-1; CDR3 protein: CASSRDWGNEQFF; CDR3 DNA: TGCGCCAGCAGCCGGGATTGGGGCAATGAGCAGTTCTTC
D gene: NA; J gene: TRBJ1-2; clone size: once; V gene: TRBV6-5; CDR3 protein: CASSYGTGNYGYTF; CDR3 DNA: TGTGCCAGCAGTTACGGGACGGGCAACTATGGCTACACCTTC
D gene: NA; J gene: TRBJ1-1; clone size: NA; V gene: TRBV7-9; CDR3 protein: CASSRAEYMNTEAFF; CDR3 DNA: TGTGCCAGCAGCCGGGCAGAGTACATGAACACTGAAGCTTTCTTT
D gene: NA; J gene: TRBJ2-7; clone size: NA; V gene: TRBV2; CDR3 protein: CASIQGSYEQYF; CDR3 DNA: TGTGCCAGCATACAGGGCTCCTACGAGCAGTACTTC
D gene: TRBD2; J gene: TRBJ2-7; clone size: NA; V gene: TRBV10-3; CDR3 protein: CAISEAGVSYEQYF; CDR3 DNA: TGTGCCATCAGTGAGGCGGGAGTCTCCTACGAGCAGTACTTC
D gene: NA; J gene: TRBJ2-2; clone size: NA; V gene: TRBV5-1; CDR3 protein: CASSSGTLNTGELFF; CDR3 DNA: TGCGCCAGCAGCTCAGGGACATTGAACACCGGGGAGCTGTTTTTT
D gene: NA; J gene: TRBJ1-1; clone size: NA; V gene: TRBV10-3; CDR3 protein: CATSAVEAEAFF; CDR3 DNA: TGTGCCACGTCGGCAGTTGAGGCTGAAGCTTTCTTT
D gene: TRBD1; J gene: TRBJ1-1; clone size: NA; V gene: TRBV7-9; CDR3 protein: CASSLTGQPTEAFF; CDR3 DNA: TGTGCCAGCAGCTTGACAGGGCAACCCACTGAAGCTTTCTTT
D gene: NA; J gene: TRBJ1-3; clone size: NA; V gene: TRBV6-1; CDR3 protein: CASSERGRVVGNTIYF; CDR3 DNA: TGTGCCAGCAGTGAAAGGGGCAGGGTAGTAGGAAACACCATATATTTT
D gene: NA; J gene: TRBJ2-1; clone size: NA; V gene: TRBV3-1/TRBV3-2; CDR3 protein: CASSERDLSYNEQFF; CDR3 DNA: TGTGCCAGCAGCGAAAGGGACCTTTCCTACAATGAGCAGTTCTTC
D gene: NA; J gene: TRBJ1-5; clone size: NA; V gene: TRBV19; CDR3 protein: CASSAKTRNNQPQHF; CDR3 DNA: TGTGCCAGTAGTGCCAAAACTCGGAATAATCAGCCCCAGCATTTT
D gene: NA; J gene: TRBJ1-1; clone size: NA; V gene: TRBV2; CDR3 protein: CASSEGYRDTEAFF; CDR3 DNA: TGTGCCAGCAGTGAAGGCTACAGGGACACTGAAGCTTTCTTT
D gene: NA; J gene: TRBJ1-1; clone size: once; V gene: TRBV7-6; CDR3 protein: CASSLGWGENTEAFF; CDR3 DNA: TGTGCCAGCAGCTTAGGGTGGGGGGAGAACACTGAAGCTTTCTTT
D gene: NA; J gene: TRBJ1-4; clone size: NA; V gene: TRBV25-1; CDR3 protein: CASSEGGGTTNEKLFF; CDR3 DNA: TGTGCCAGCAGTGAAGGCGGTGGGACAACTAATGAAAAACTGTTTTTT
D gene: NA; J gene: TRBJ2-7; clone size: NA; V gene: TRBV19; CDR3 protein: CASSWQGGDEQYF; CDR3 DNA: TGTGCCAGTAGTTGGCAGGGAGGCGACGAGCAGTACTTC
D gene: NA; J gene: TRBJ1-5; clone size: NA; V gene: TRBV20-1; CDR3 protein: CSASTRAQPQHF; CDR3 DNA: TGCAGTGCTAGTACCAGGGCTCAGCCCCAGCATTTT
D gene: NA; J gene: TRBJ2-5; clone size: NA; V gene: TRBV27; CDR3 protein: CASGGGTQYF; CDR3 DNA: TGTGCCAGCGGTGGCGGGACCCAGTACTTC
D gene: NA; J gene: TRBJ1-2; clone size: NA; V gene: TRBV7-2; CDR3 protein: CASSWDPGRYTF; CDR3 DNA: TGTGCCAGCAGCTGGGACCCGGGGAGGTACACCTTC
D gene: NA; J gene: TRBJ2-2; clone size: NA; V gene: TRBV5-6; CDR3 protein: CASSLPLGRARRELFF; CDR3 DNA: TGTGCCAGCAGCTTGCCCCTGGGACGGGCCCGTCGGGAGCTGTTTTTT
D gene: TRBD1; J gene: TRBJ1-4; clone size: NA; V gene: TRBV19; CDR3 protein: CASSIRQGLDEKLFF; CDR3 DNA: TGTGCCAGTAGTATACGACAGGGCTTAGATGAAAAACTGTTTTTT
D gene: TRBD2; J gene: TRBJ2-5; clone size: NA; V gene: TRBV2; CDR3 protein: CASSGRLAGGPTQETQYF; CDR3 DNA: TGTGCCAGCAGTGGGCGACTAGCGGGGGGCCCAACCCAAGAGACCCAGTACTTC
D gene: NA; J gene: TRBJ2-1; clone size: NA; V gene: TRBV5-1; CDR3 protein: CASSLQGPYNEQFF; CDR3 DNA: TGCGCCAGCAGCTTGCAGGGTCCGTACAATGAGCAGTTCTTC
D gene: NA; J gene: TRBJ1-4; clone size: NA; V gene: TRBV7-6; CDR3 protein: CASSFIGDEKLFF; CDR3 DNA: TGTGCCAGCAGCTTTATTGGGGATGAAAAACTGTTTTTT
D gene: TRBD2; J gene: TRBJ2-3; clone size: NA; V gene: TRBV3-1/TRBV3-2; CDR3 protein: CASSQGASGGDTQYF; CDR3 DNA: TGTGCCAGTTCTCAAGGGGCTAGCGGGGGGGATACGCAGTATTTT
D gene: TRBD2; J gene: TRBJ2-3; clone size: NA; V gene: TRBV5-1; CDR3 protein: CASGTSLSTDTQYF; CDR3 DNA: TGCGCCAGCGGGACTAGCCTGAGCACAGATACGCAGTATTTT
D gene: TRBD2; J gene: TRBJ2-1; clone size: NA; V gene: TRBV10-3; CDR3 protein: CAIGTSGRGEQFF; CDR3 DNA: TGTGCCATTGGGACTAGCGGGAGAGGTGAGCAGTTCTTC
D gene: NA; J gene: TRBJ1-1; clone size: NA; V gene: TRBV5-4; CDR3 protein: CASSLGAARNTEAFF; CDR3 DNA: TGTGCCAGCAGCTTGGGGGCAGCTCGGAACACTGAAGCTTTCTTT
D gene: NA; J gene: TRBJ1-4; clone size: NA; V gene: TRBV3-1/TRBV3-2; CDR3 protein: CASSQVTGQNEKLFF; CDR3 DNA: TGTGCCAGCAGCCAAGTCACAGGGCAAAATGAAAAACTGTTTTTT
D gene: TRBD2; J gene: TRBJ2-7; clone size: NA; V gene: TRBV4-1; CDR3 protein: CASSARFLAGGDYEQYF; CDR3 DNA: TGCGCCAGCAGCGCTCGTTTCCTAGCGGGGGGGGACTACGAGCAGTACTTC
D gene: NA; J gene: TRBJ1-2; clone size: NA; V gene: TRBV6-1; CDR3 protein: CASSEGSPYTF; CDR3 DNA: TGTGCCAGCAGCGAAGGCTCCCCCTACACCTTC
D gene: TRBD1; J gene: TRBJ2-7; clone size: NA; V gene: TRBV6-5; CDR3 protein: CASREPGQGLEQYF; CDR3 DNA: TGTGCCAGCAGGGAGCCGGGACAGGGTTTAGAGCAGTACTTC
D gene: NA; J gene: TRBJ2-1; clone size: NA; V gene: TRBV2; CDR3 protein: CASSQEASYNEQFF; CDR3 DNA: TGTGCCAGCAGTCAGGAGGCCTCCTACAATGAGCAGTTCTTC
D gene: TRBD1; J gene: TRBJ2-5; clone size: NA; V gene: TRBV25-1; CDR3 protein: CASSEYRGQGQQETQYF; CDR3 DNA: TGTGCCAGCAGTGAATATAGGGGACAGGGCCAACAAGAGACCCAGTACTTC
D gene: TRBD1; J gene: TRBJ2-5; clone size: NA; V gene: TRBV9; CDR3 protein: CASSAGDRGLETQYF; CDR3 DNA: TGTGCCAGCAGCGCAGGGGACAGGGGGCTAGAGACCCAGTACTTC
D gene: NA; J gene: TRBJ1-1; clone size: NA; V gene: TRBV6-5; CDR3 protein: CASSYPFSGTPTEAFF; CDR3 DNA: TGTGCCAGCAGTTACCCCTTTTCTGGGACCCCCACTGAAGCTTTCTTT
D gene: NA; J gene: TRBJ1-3; clone size: NA; V gene: TRBV3-1/TRBV3-2; CDR3 protein: CASSQESWGNTIYF; CDR3 DNA: TGTGCCAGCAGCCAAGAAAGCTGGGGAAACACCATATATTTT
D gene: NA; J gene: TRBJ1-2; clone size: NA; V gene: TRBV2; CDR3 protein: CASSPSPGTQGGYTF; CDR3 DNA: TGTGCCAGCAGCCCTTCGCCGGGAACACAAGGTGGCTACACCTTC
D gene: NA; J gene: TRBJ1-2; clone size: once; V gene: TRBV7-2; CDR3 protein: CASSFRDGNGYTF; CDR3 DNA: TGTGCCAGCAGCTTCCGGGACGGAAATGGCTACACCTTC
D gene: TRBD1; J gene: TRBJ2-7; clone size: NA; V gene: TRBV10-1; CDR3 protein: CASSTGTGSYEQYF; CDR3 DNA: TGCGCCAGCAGTACCGGGACAGGCTCCTACGAGCAGTACTTC
D gene: NA; J gene: TRBJ1-5; clone size: NA; V gene: TRBV4-1; CDR3 protein: CASSQVDSNQPQHF; CDR3 DNA: TGCGCCAGCAGCCAAGTGGACAGCAATCAGCCCCAGCATTTT
D gene: NA; J gene: TRBJ1-1; clone size: NA; V gene: TRBV21-1; CDR3 protein: CASSKGRASYTEAFF; CDR3 DNA: TGTGCCAGCAGCAAAGGCAGGGCCTCATACACTGAAGCTTTCTTT
D gene: TRBD1; J gene: TRBJ2-1; clone size: NA; V gene: TRBV28; CDR3 protein: CASSSRGSYNEQFF; CDR3 DNA: TGTGCCAGCAGTTCCAGGGGGAGCTACAATGAGCAGTTCTTC
D gene: NA; J gene: TRBJ1-4; clone size: once; V gene: TRBV5-1; CDR3 protein: CARPGDGGTNEKLFF; CDR3 DNA: TGCGCCAGACCAGGGGATGGTGGAACTAATGAAAAACTGTTTTTT
D gene: TRBD1; J gene: TRBJ1-2; clone size: NA; V gene: TRBV7-9; CDR3 protein: CASSFSLGQAGGYTF; CDR3 DNA: TGTGCCAGCAGCTTCAGCCTCGGACAGGCAGGCGGCTACACCTTC
D gene: TRBD1; J gene: TRBJ2-2; clone size: NA; V gene: TRBV6-5; CDR3 protein: CASTGTGSTGELFF; CDR3 DNA: TGTGCCAGCACCGGGACAGGGAGCACCGGGGAGCTGTTTTTT
D gene: NA; J gene: TRBJ2-2; clone size: NA; V gene: TRBV10-1; CDR3 protein: CASSFRGAGELFF; CDR3 DNA: TGCGCCAGCAGTTTTAGGGGCGCCGGGGAGCTGTTTTTT
D gene: NA; J gene: TRBJ1-2; clone size: NA; V gene: TRBV3-1/TRBV3-2; CDR3 protein: CASSQTAGGYTF; CDR3 DNA: TGTGCCAGCAGCCAGACAGCTGGAGGCTACACCTTC